This TCR beta chain comes out of a study of blood T cell repertoires in COVID-19. Clones were sequenced by immunoSEQ multiplex PCR, and TCRdb holds only the in-frame ones, with some missing. The sample has 200,000 to 300,000 clones, about 90% seen once. Specimen: peripheral blood. This sequence originates from a man aged 25 to 45 with COVID-19, enrolled during active disease.

This chain's CDR3 is CASSYSAGEAFF. The CDR3 coding sequence is TGTGCCAGCAGTTACTCCGCAGGTGAAGCTTTCTTT. The rearrangement links TRBV6-5 to TRBJ1-1; D is unresolved. The germline CDR1 and CDR2 sequences are MNHEY and SVGAGI. This CDR3 contains 12 residues. Between the trimmed V and J ends, which lost 0 bases and 7 bases, there was a span of 6 bases.